One and the same sample provided the 7 T cell receptor beta chains below, sequenced in a study of blood T cell repertoires in COVID-19. The method was immunoSEQ multiplex PCR; TCRdb's version includes in-frame clones alone and lacks a portion of them. The data contain about 190,000 clones, less than 80% of them singletons. Sequenced material: peripheral blood. These receptors were obtained from a woman aged 50 to 60 with acute or convalescent COVID-19.

The J gene is TRBJ2-3, the V gene TRBV23-1; the match to TRBD2 covers 8 bases. TRBV23-1 is an ORF, and what it does is uncertain. The length of the CDR3 is 14 residues. Trimming removed 3 bases from V and 3 bases from J; junction bases left unmatched: 2. The CDR3: CASSHAGGTDTQYF. For the CDR3, the DNA is TGCGCCAGCAGTCATGCGGGGGGAACAGATACGCAGTATTTT.

This rearrangement joins TRBV27 to TRBJ1-1; D is uncertain. V lost 3 bases and J 5 bases, leaving 10 bases between the germline ends. This CDR3 comprises 13 residues. Germline values: CDR1 MNHEY, CDR2 SMNVEV (reference sequence). The CDR3 is CASSFGHLTEAFF. CDR3 in DNA: TGTGCCAGCAGTTTCGGTCATCTGACTGAAGCTTTCTTT.

The chain carries TRBV7-9 and TRBJ1-4; 10 bases align to TRBD1. This CDR3 spans 15 amino acids. V was clipped by 5 bases and J by 11 bases; unmatched bases: 11. Germline V lookup: CDR1 SEHNR, CDR2 FQNEAQ (reference sequence). The CDR3 bases are TGTGCCAGCAGCGCTACGGGGACAGGGGAAGGGAAACTGTTTTTT. It codes for CASSATGTGEGKLFF.

As regards this clone: This CDR3 is also generated by other DNA sequences in the sample. The chain joins TRBV6-1 to TRBJ1-5; unclear D gene. CDR1 is MNHNS and CDR2 is SASEGT in the germline V gene. The CDR3 covers 13 residues. V dropped 3 bases and J dropped 6 bases, with 9 bases sitting between them. CDR3 sequence reads: CASSESVRQPQHF. Here the CDR3 DNA reads TGTGCCAGCAGTGAGAGTGTACGTCAGCCCCAGCATTTT.

The chain combines TRBV28 with TRBJ1-1; D is perhaps TRBD1 (5 bases). The CDR3 runs 14 residues. V lost 4 bases and J lost 4, with 13 bases in between. The V gene's germline CDR1 is MDHEN and CDR2 SYDVKM. The CDR3 loop is CASSWDREGTEAFF. The DNA of the CDR3 is TGTGCCAGCAGTTGGGACCGGGAGGGCACTGAAGCTTTCTTT. The full variable domain, rest sourced from reference TRBV28 and TRBJ1-1, is DVKVTQSSRYLVKRTGEKVFLECVQDMDHENMFWYRQDPGLGLRLIYFSYDVKMKEKGDIPEGYSVSREKKERFSLILESASTNQTSMYLCASSWDREGTEAFFGQGTRLTVV.

This clone occurred once. The V call is TRBV9, the J call TRBJ2-3; D is perhaps TRBD2 (5 bases). This CDR3 comprises 14 residues. V was trimmed by 4 bases and J by 1 base, leaving 10 bases between them. From germline, CDR1 is SGDLS and CDR2 YYNGEE. Here the CDR3 DNA reads TGTGCCAGCAGCCCCCGGGGTGGCACAGATACGCAGTATTTT. This translates into CASSPRGGTDTQYF.

V gene TRBV18 combines with J gene TRBJ1-3; perhaps TRBD1 as D (6 bases). Germline loops: CDR1 KGHSH, CDR2 LQKENI. The CDR3 covers 17 residues. Trimming removed 3 bases from V and 2 bases from J, with 17 bases in between. The CDR3 is CASSPQGPGKPGNTIYF. The CDR3 DNA reads as TGTGCCAGCTCACCTCAGGGGCCGGGGAAACCTGGAAACACCATATATTTT.